The 14 T cell receptor beta chains listed next were all sequenced from one sample in a study of cytomegalovirus exposure and HLA in healthy donors. The method was immunoSEQ multiplex PCR; TCRdb's version includes in-frame clones alone and lacks a portion of them. The table records around 250,000 clones, about 90% of them present only once. Sequencing used PBMCs. The receptor source for this set is a woman between 18 and 29 years old in good health and CMV-seronegative.

This chain links TRBV5-6 with TRBJ1-3; a weak D match, TRBD1 (5 bases). Germline V gene lookup returns CDR1 SGHDT and CDR2 YYEEEE. V was trimmed by 2 bases and J by 2 bases, leaving 11 bases between them. The CDR3 has 15 residues. The CDR3 loop is CASSFGGEAGNTIYF. Written as DNA, the CDR3 is TGTGCCAGCAGCTTCGGAGGGGAAGCTGGAAACACCATATATTTT.

This sequence joins TRBV28 and TRBJ1-1; perhaps TRBD1 as D (5 bases). CDR1 and CDR2 (germline): MDHEN, SYDVKM. The CDR3 is 16 residues long. Trimming removed 7 bases from V and 1 base from J, with 19 bases in between. The CDR3: CASILTGEGWNTEAFF. The CDR3 DNA is TGTGCCAGCATCCTTACGGGGGAGGGGTGGAACACTGAAGCTTTCTTT.

The rearrangement joins TRBV6-6 to TRBJ1-2; D is unclear. The CDR3 is made up of 13 amino acids. The germline gives CDR1 MNHNY, CDR2 SVGAGI (reference sequence). V dropped 10 bases and J dropped 7 bases, with 19 bases sitting between them. CDR3: CATQIGAPGGYTF. The CDR3 DNA is TGTGCCACCCAAATTGGAGCCCCGGGTGGCTACACCTTC.

V gene TRBV7-9 combines with J gene TRBJ1-1; 7 bases are a match to TRBD1. V gave up 5 bases and J gave up 4 bases; unmatched junction bases: 10. The CDR3 contains 15 residues. Germline loops: CDR1 SEHNR, CDR2 FQNEAQ (reference sequence). Here the CDR3 reads CASSVMTGRFTEAFF. DNA of the CDR3: TGTGCCAGCAGCGTAATGACAGGGAGGTTCACTGAAGCTTTCTTT.

J is TRBJ1-1 and V is TRBV6-1; TRBD1 might be the D (5 bases). CDR1 and CDR2 from the germline V gene are MNHNS and SASEGT. V gave up 6 bases and J gave up 0 bases, with 11 bases separating them. The CDR3 is 14 residues long. The CDR3 reads CASRLWGVNTEAFF. The DNA of the CDR3 is TGTGCCAGCAGGCTTTGGGGGGTGAACACTGAAGCTTTCTTT.

The chain carries TRBV18 and TRBJ1-3; 8 nucleotides match TRBD1. Germline V CDR1 and CDR2: KGHSH, LQKENI. J gave up 2 bases and V 5 bases, and 5 bases lay outside the gene matches. The CDR3 loop spans 15 amino acids. The CDR3 reads CASSGQGSTGNTIYF. Written as DNA, the CDR3 is TGTGCCAGCTCAGGACAGGGATCCACTGGAAACACCATATATTTT.

The rearrangement uses TRBV28 and TRBJ1-5; D perhaps matches TRBD1 (6 bases). This CDR3 is 12 amino acids long. CDR1 is MDHEN, CDR2 SYDVKM, per germline. Trimming cost V 7 bases and J 10 bases, with 14 bases left between them. This chain's CDR3 is CASIQGGGPQHF. CDR3 DNA: TGTGCCAGCATACAGGGTGGCGGCCCCCAGCATTTT.

This rearrangement joins TRBV10-3 to TRBJ2-2; 8 positions match TRBD1. The CDR3 consists of 16 residues. Germline values: CDR1 ENHRY, CDR2 SYGVKD. The V and J ends lost 6 bases and 1 base, in that order; junction bases with no gene match: 7. CDR3 bases: TGTGCCATCAGAATCGGACAGGGCAAGAACACCGGGGAGCTGTTTTTT. It specifies CAIRIGQGKNTGELFF.

The CDR3 protein is CASSELVDRLSSYNEQFF. The CDR3, as DNA: TGTGCCAGCAGTGAATTAGTAGACAGGCTGAGCTCCTACAATGAGCAGTTCTTC. This sequence joins TRBV25-1 and TRBJ2-1, with TRBD1 as a possible D gene (6 bases). Trimming removed 1 base from V and 0 bases from J, with 16 bases in between. The CDR3 has 18 amino acids. Germline CDR1 MGHDK, CDR2 SYGVNS.

The chain links TRBV18 to TRBJ2-3; possibly TRBD1 for D (5 bases). Deletions cut 3 bases from V and 3 bases from J, with 7 bases between. This CDR3 is built from 13 residues. Germline lookup yields CDR1 KGHSH and CDR2 LQKENI. The CDR3 spells CASSPQGTDTQYF. DNA for the CDR3: TGTGCCAGCTCACCTCAGGGAACAGATACGCAGTATTTT.

The J gene is TRBJ1-5, the V gene TRBV30, with D possibly TRBD1 on 5 matching bases. The CDR3 sequence is 13 residues long. V was pared by 6 bases and J by 5 bases, with 14 bases between. Germline V CDR1 and CDR2: GTSNPN, SVGIG (reference sequence). The CDR3 reads CACIVAGDQPQHF. As DNA, the CDR3 is TGTGCCTGTATCGTCGCGGGGGATCAGCCCCAGCATTTT.

The J gene is TRBJ1-1, the V gene TRBV7-3, with 8 bases that match TRBD1. Germline V CDR1 and CDR2: SGHTA, FQGTGA. The CDR3 is made up of 14 amino acids. The J segment lost 3 bases and the V segment lost 6 bases, leaving 6 bases of the junction unmatched. CDR3 residues: CASSRQGQDTEAFF. Written as DNA, the CDR3 is TGTGCCAGCAGTAGACAGGGACAGGACACTGAAGCTTTCTTT.

This chain uses TRBV28 with TRBJ2-7, with 7 bases lining up with TRBD1. CDR3 size: 15 residues. The V gene's germline CDR1 is MDHEN and CDR2 SYDVKM. The V gene end was trimmed by 6 bases and the J gene end by 4 bases; junction bases not matched to a gene: 12. CDR3 amino acids: CASSPPGQPPYEQYF. CDR3 in DNA: TGTGCCAGCAGCCCGCCGGGACAGCCACCTTACGAGCAGTACTTC.

CDR3 in amino acids: CASSFGGGAEKLFF. Here the CDR3 DNA reads TGTGCCAGCAGCTTCGGAGGGGGGGCCGAAAAACTGTTTTTT. The V call is TRBV5-4, the J call TRBJ1-4; a weak D match, TRBD1 (6 bases). Trimming left V 2 bases short and J 8 bases short, with 13 bases between. The CDR3 runs 14 residues. Germline values: CDR1 SGHNT, CDR2 YYREEE (reference sequence).